These T cell receptor beta chains were read from a single sample in a study of neurological immune-mediated disorders. TCRdb re-derived calls from the 5' RACE reads in MiXCR, one entry per CDR3 protein. Here the sample spans roughly 100,000 distinct CDR3 sequences, more than 10% being singletons. The sequencing input was PBMCs. These receptors originate from a female donor with HTLV-1-associated myelopathy (HAM/TSP). The CDR3 runs from the conserved cysteine through the conserved F or W. A D gene is named only where the DNA matches it firmly. Some rows have no size entry. The others give once, few or many, or a class for an expanded clone.

d_call: .; clone_size: .; v_call: TRBV7-9; j_call: TRBJ2-7; cdr3_nt: TGTGCCAGCAGCTTAGACGGGGGGCGGAACGAGCAGTACTTC; cdr3_aa: CASSLDGGRNEQYF
d_call: .; clone_size: .; v_call: TRBV7-8; j_call: TRBJ2-7; cdr3_nt: TGTGCCAGCAGCTTACAGGACTCCTACGAGCAGTACTTC; cdr3_aa: CASSLQDSYEQYF
d_call: TRBD2; clone_size: .; v_call: TRBV6-2/TRBV6-3; j_call: TRBJ2-7; cdr3_nt: TGTGCCAGCAGTTCTACTAGCGCAGTGCAGTACTTC; cdr3_aa: CASSSTSAVQYF
d_call: .; clone_size: many; v_call: TRBV5-1; j_call: TRBJ2-7; cdr3_nt: TGCGCCAGCAGCTTCATTTCAGGGGCCTACGAGCAGTACTTC; cdr3_aa: CASSFISGAYEQYF
d_call: .; clone_size: many; v_call: TRBV29-1; j_call: TRBJ2-3; cdr3_nt: TGCAGCGTTGAACCCTCGAACACAGATACGCAGTATTTT; cdr3_aa: CSVEPSNTDTQYF
d_call: TRBD2; clone_size: many; v_call: TRBV20-1; j_call: TRBJ2-3; cdr3_nt: TGCAGTGCCCTACTAGCGGGGGGGCGAACAGATACGCAGTATTTT; cdr3_aa: CSALLAGGRTDTQYF
d_call: TRBD1; clone_size: many; v_call: TRBV5-1; j_call: TRBJ2-1; cdr3_nt: TGCGCCAGCAGCTTGGGGAATACAGGGGCGACCTACAATGAGCAGTTCTTC; cdr3_aa: CASSLGNTGATYNEQFF
d_call: TRBD1; clone_size: few; v_call: TRBV18; j_call: TRBJ1-6; cdr3_nt: TGTGCCAGCTCACCACAAGGACAGGGCACTTCACCCCTCCACTTT; cdr3_aa: CASSPQGQGTSPLHF
d_call: TRBD2; clone_size: many; v_call: TRBV5-6; j_call: TRBJ2-3; cdr3_nt: TGTGCCAGCAGCTTGGGGCTAGCGGGGAACACAGATACGCAGTATTTT; cdr3_aa: CASSLGLAGNTDTQYF
d_call: TRBD1; clone_size: many; v_call: TRBV20-1; j_call: TRBJ2-2; cdr3_nt: TGCAGTGCTAGAGTTAAAGGGACAGCGAACACCGGGGAGCTGTTTTTT; cdr3_aa: CSARVKGTANTGELFF
d_call: .; clone_size: many; v_call: TRBV25-1; j_call: TRBJ2-7; cdr3_nt: TGTGCCAGCAGGGGGGCCTACGAGCAGTACTTC; cdr3_aa: CASRGAYEQYF
d_call: TRBD1; clone_size: many; v_call: TRBV4-1; j_call: TRBJ2-4; cdr3_nt: TGCGCCAGCAGCCAAGACCAGGGGGCGCGGTACATTCAGTACTTC; cdr3_aa: CASSQDQGARYIQYF
d_call: TRBD2; clone_size: .; v_call: TRBV12-3/TRBV12-4; j_call: TRBJ2-2; cdr3_nt: TGTGCCAGCAGTCACCCGCCGGGGGGGACCCTTCCGGGGGAGCTGTTTTTT; cdr3_aa: CASSHPPGGTLPGELFF
d_call: TRBD1; clone_size: many; v_call: TRBV20-1; j_call: TRBJ2-7; cdr3_nt: TGCAGTGCCCCGAAACAGGGGGGCTACGAGCAGTACTTC; cdr3_aa: CSAPKQGGYEQYF
d_call: .; clone_size: many; v_call: TRBV7-2; j_call: TRBJ2-3; cdr3_nt: TGTGCCAGCAGCTTGGAGACCCCCGCGACAGATACGCAGTATTTT; cdr3_aa: CASSLETPATDTQYF
d_call: .; clone_size: many; v_call: TRBV5-1; j_call: TRBJ2-7; cdr3_nt: TGCGCCAGCAGCTTGCGGCTAGGGACCTCCTACGAGCAGTACTTC; cdr3_aa: CASSLRLGTSYEQYF
d_call: TRBD2; clone_size: few; v_call: TRBV13; j_call: TRBJ2-3; cdr3_nt: TGTGCCAGCAGCTTATGGTTGCGGGGGAGGCGCACAGATACGCAGTATTTT; cdr3_aa: CASSLWLRGRRTDTQYF
d_call: .; clone_size: many; v_call: TRBV20-1; j_call: TRBJ1-2; cdr3_nt: TGCAGTGCTGAAGAACGCCCTCAAAACTATGGCTACACCTTC; cdr3_aa: CSAEERPQNYGYTF
d_call: TRBD1; clone_size: many; v_call: TRBV12-3/TRBV12-4; j_call: TRBJ2-7; cdr3_nt: TGTGCCAGCAGTCCCAGACAGGGTGGCACCTACGAGCAGTACTTC; cdr3_aa: CASSPRQGGTYEQYF
d_call: .; clone_size: many; v_call: TRBV5-1; j_call: TRBJ2-2; cdr3_nt: TGCGCCAGCAGCTTGGACAGGAACACCGGGGAGCTGTTTTTT; cdr3_aa: CASSLDRNTGELFF
d_call: TRBD1; clone_size: many; v_call: TRBV12-3/TRBV12-4; j_call: TRBJ1-1; cdr3_nt: TGTGCCAGCAGTTTGGGACAGGGATCGAACACTGAAGCTTTCTTT; cdr3_aa: CASSLGQGSNTEAFF
d_call: TRBD2; clone_size: many; v_call: TRBV7-2; j_call: TRBJ2-1; cdr3_nt: TGTGCCAGCAGCTTAGCTGTTAGCGGGAGAATCCACAATGAGCAGTTCTTC; cdr3_aa: CASSLAVSGRIHNEQFF